This TCR beta chain was observed in a study of memory CD4+ T cells and cytomegalovirus serostatus. Across the whole study: This sample comes from healthy Belgian adults, 9 CMV seropositive, roughly 22 seronegative. Study findings and constraints: CMV serostatus prediction reached median AUC roughly 0.95, or 0.91 with US-trained model. CD4+ memory repertoires contained about two fifths of the 164 reported CMV TCRbeta sequences.

Single viable CD3+CD4+CD8-CD45RO+ cells were sorted as the memory CD4+ T cells. Donors' CMV status reflects serum IgG against pp150, pp28, p38, p52. Regarding this clone: The antigen is undetermined.

Sequencing used immunoSEQ multiplex PCR; TCRdb keeps in-frame clones, though not all of them. The table includes 70,000 to 90,000 clones, under 80% detected once. The V gene lost 6 bases and the J gene lost 1 base, with 9 bases spanning the gap. From germline, CDR1 is SQVTM and CDR2 ANQGSEA. The CDR3 runs 13 residues. This chain uses TRBV29-1 with TRBJ2-2; D is unclear. The receptor was derived from an adult in good health and CMV-seropositive. The sequenced sample was memory CD4+ T cells from blood. CDR3 sequence: CSVRRLNTGELFF. The CDR3 DNA reads as TGCAGCGTCCGCAGATTGAACACCGGGGAGCTGTTTTTT.